This TCR beta chain was found in a study of shared clonotypes between healthy human individuals. The protocol was immunoSEQ multiplex PCR, while the TCRdb copy is restricted to in-frame clones and leaves out a portion. This sample has about 2,500,000 clones; just over 90% occur once, and the top ten carry under 0.15%. This sequence was found in a man younger than 35 in good health. Sequencing input: naive CD4+ T cells sorted from blood. Subset reported: CD45RA+ positively selected.

CDR3 residues: CASSVAPLPDTQYF. CDR3 in DNA: TGTGCCAGCAGCGTAGCTCCCCTGCCCGATACGCAGTATTTT. This chain connects TRBV9 to TRBJ2-3; no definite D call. Germline V gene data show CDR1 as SGDLS and CDR2 as YYNGEE. This CDR3 has 14 amino acids. Trimming cost V 0 bases and J 6 bases, with 11 bases left between them.